The clone carrying this T cell receptor (beta chain) appeared many times. Its antigen is unidentified. This entry comes from a study of identical twins. Study-level results: Compared with models, monozygotic twins showed more out-of-frame TCR alpha sharing.

Germline V gene data show CDR1 as MNHNS and CDR2 as SASEGT. Trimming took 4 bases from V and 5 from J; bases not matched to a gene: 3. The CDR3 is 14 residues long. TCRdb reanalysed the 5' RACE reads using MiXCR and keeps one entry per CDR3 protein. Found here are around 480,000 distinct CDR3 sequences, over 11% of them singletons; the top ten hold approximately 0.98%. A further study also used this sample, focusing on yellow fever vaccine responses in identical twins.

The sequence derives from a woman aged 18-29 years in good health. Sequenced input: CD4+ T cells sorted from blood. The chain has TRBV6-1 and TRBJ2-5; the match to TRBD2 covers 11 bases. In DNA, the CDR3 is TGTGCCAGCAGTGGGGTAGCGGGAGGGGAGACCCAGTACTTC. The encoded protein is CASSGVAGGETQYF.